Listed here are 19 T cell receptor beta chains from one sample, sequenced in a study of STAT5B mutations in CD4+ large granular lymphocyte leukemia. Here immunoSEQ multiplex PCR was the method, and the copy in TCRdb shows in-frame clones only, minus some. The table records more than 25,000 clones, about four fifths of them present only once. The sequencing input was CD4+ T cells from blood buffy coats. The origin of the receptors is a human donor in good health.

The V and J genes are TRBV27 and TRBJ1-6, with 9 nucleotides matching TRBD1. Germline loops: CDR1 MNHEY, CDR2 SMNVEV (reference sequence). CDR3 length: 16 residues. Unmatched junction bases numbered 12, after V lost 4 bases and J lost 11 bases. CDR3 DNA sequence: TGTGCCAGCAGTTCTAGGACAGGGGCAAGGGTTACACCCCTCCACTTT. Amino acid sequence: CASSSRTGARVTPLHF.

This chain uses TRBV9 with TRBJ2-3, with TRBD2 matching over 7 bases. Germline trimming cut 4 bases from V and 5 bases from J; bases unmatched to any gene: 13. In germline, CDR1 is SGDLS, CDR2 YYNGEE. This CDR3 comprises 16 residues. The CDR3 bases are TGTGCCAGCAGCATTTTAGCGGGCCCAAAAGGAGATACGCAGTATTTT. This sequence encodes CASSILAGPKGDTQYF.

The sample holds one count of this clone. The rearrangement joins TRBV19 to TRBJ2-1; tentatively, D is TRBD2 (6 bases). This CDR3 is 14 amino acids long. V shed 5 bases and J shed 5 bases, with 13 bases lying between them. The germline gives CDR1 LNHDA, CDR2 SQIVND (reference sequence). In DNA form, the CDR3 reads TGTGCCAGTAGTCAGACGGAGGGCAACAATGAGCAGTTCTTC. Its protein is CASSQTEGNNEQFF.

The rearrangement links TRBV27 to TRBJ2-2, with 8 bases lining up with TRBD2. The V segment lost 6 bases and the J segment 3 bases; nucleotides outside the gene matches: 6. The germline V gene has CDR1 MNHEY and CDR2 SMNVEV (reference sequence). The CDR3 has 15 residues. The CDR3 DNA sequence: TGTGCCAGCAGCCGACTAGCGCTAGACACCGGGGAGCTGTTTTTT. Translating gives CASSRLALDTGELFF.

The chain employs TRBV7-9 and TRBJ1-2, with D perhaps matching TRBD1 (5 bases). The CDR3 is made up of 14 amino acids. Germline loops: CDR1 SEHNR, CDR2 FQNEAQ (reference sequence). The ends were cut back, 1 base at V and 7 bases at J, with 13 bases in the middle. Here the CDR3 reads CASSLDSQRGGYTF. DNA for the CDR3: TGTGCCAGCAGCTTAGACTCTCAAAGGGGTGGCTACACCTTC.

The chain has TRBV6-1 and TRBJ2-3; 7 bases are a match to TRBD1. The V and J ends lost 10 bases and 5 bases, in that order; junction bases with no gene match: 15. The CDR3 is 15 residues long. Germline V gene data show CDR1 as MNHNS and CDR2 as SASEGT. CDR3 protein: CATAGGGASRDTQYF. The CDR3, as DNA: TGTGCCACAGCAGGGGGTGGGGCCTCACGAGATACGCAGTATTTT.

This rearrangement joins TRBV19 to TRBJ2-7, with TRBD2 identical over 11 bases. The junction had 11 bases not matched to a gene; V was cut back by 6 bases and J by 4 bases. The CDR3 is 16 residues long. From germline, CDR1 is LNHDA and CDR2 SQIVND (reference sequence). Written as DNA, the CDR3 is TGTGCCAGTAGCCCCACCGGGACTAGCGGAATTTACGAGCAGTACTTC. Amino acid sequence: CASSPTGTSGIYEQYF.

This sequence joins TRBV19 and TRBJ2-7, with D tentatively TRBD1 (6 bases). Trimming pared 4 bases from V and 5 bases from J, leaving 9 bases between. Per germline, CDR1 LNHDA and CDR2 SQIVND (reference sequence). The CDR3 spans 12 residues. CDR3 in amino acids: CASSTHRDEQYF. CDR3 bases: TGTGCCAGTAGTACCCACAGGGACGAGCAGTACTTC.

The rearrangement joins TRBV9 to TRBJ2-1, with 8 bases that match TRBD1. The CDR3 consists of 15 residues. From germline, CDR1 is SGDLS and CDR2 YYNGEE. V lost 6 bases to trimming and J lost 2 bases; unmatched junction nucleotides: 7. CDR3 in amino acids: CASTLGTGTYNEQFF. For the CDR3, the DNA is TGTGCCAGCACCCTGGGGACAGGAACCTACAATGAGCAGTTCTTC. Using reference TRBV9 and TRBJ2-1 for the parts outside the CDR3, the full variable domain is DSGVTQTPKHLITATGQRVTLRCSPRSGDLSVYWYQQSLDQGLQFLIQYYNGEERAKGNILERFSAQQFPDLHSELNLSSLELGDSALYFCASTLGTGTYNEQFFGPGTRLTVL.

This chain uses TRBV9 with TRBJ1-1, with 7 nucleotides matching TRBD1. V was pared by 1 base and J by 1 base, with 7 bases of the junction left unmatched. The germline CDR1 and CDR2 sequences are SGDLS and YYNGEE. This CDR3 has 16 amino acids. The CDR3 region has the DNA TGTGCCAGCAGCGTACGAGACAGGGTCGGGAACACTGAAGCTTTCTTT. Translation gives CASSVRDRVGNTEAFF.

The CDR3 protein is CASSEVRADTQYF. CDR3 bases: TGCGCCAGCAGTGAGGTGCGGGCAGATACGCAGTATTTT. The chain recombines TRBV10-1 with TRBJ2-3; the D gene is possibly TRBD2 (5 bases). Trimming stripped 2 bases from V and 4 bases from J, with 7 bases between. This CDR3 contains 13 residues. Germline V gene data show CDR1 as WNHNN and CDR2 as SYGVQD (reference sequence).

V gene TRBV4-1 combines with J gene TRBJ2-1; D not certain. The CDR3 runs 15 residues. Germline CDR1 reads MGHRA; CDR2 reads YSYEKL. The ends were cut back, 5 bases at V and 0 bases at J, with 11 bases in the middle. The CDR3 loop reads CASSSGSSSYNEQFF. CDR3 sequence (DNA): TGCGCCAGCAGCTCGGGCAGCAGCTCCTACAATGAGCAGTTCTTC.

This sequence joins TRBV19 and TRBJ1-5; 8 bases fit TRBD1. Germline V gives CDR1 LNHDA, CDR2 SQIVND (reference sequence). The CDR3 consists of 17 residues. With 5 bases clipped from V and 4 bases from J, the junction kept 13 bases outside the gene matches. CDR3 region: CASSSFPGTGVNQPQHF. The CDR3 DNA follows: TGTGCCAGTAGTTCTTTCCCCGGGACAGGAGTTAATCAGCCCCAGCATTTT.

The rearrangement joins TRBV5-1 to TRBJ2-2, with D maybe TRBD1 (6 bases). The CDR3 spans 14 residues. The V and J ends lost 2 bases and 1 base respectively, with 6 bases between them. The germline V gene has CDR1 SGHRS and CDR2 YFSETQ. The chain's CDR3 is CASSLQGNTGELFF. The CDR3 nucleotides read TGCGCCAGCAGCTTACAGGGGAACACCGGGGAGCTGTTTTTT.

This chain connects TRBV18 to TRBJ2-7; D unclear. Deletions cut 1 base from V and 3 bases from J, with 7 bases between. This CDR3 is 13 amino acids long. The germline V gene encodes CDR1 KGHSH and CDR2 LQKENI. The CDR3 DNA follows: TGTGCCAGCTCACCACTGCAGGACTACGAGCAGTACGTC. Protein sequence: CASSPLQDYEQYV.

This chain links TRBV6-1 with TRBJ1-4; unclear D gene. V was pared by 1 base and J by 3 bases, with 3 bases between. Per germline, CDR1 MNHNS and CDR2 SASEGT. This CDR3 is 13 amino acids long. This chain's CDR3 is CASSEGPNEKLFF. The CDR3 coding sequence is TGTGCCAGCAGTGAAGGACCTAATGAAAAACTGTTTTTT.

The chain employs TRBV9 and TRBJ2-1, with D possibly being TRBD2 (6 bases). CDR1 is SGDLS and CDR2 is YYNGEE in the germline V gene. V dropped 4 bases and J dropped 3 bases, with 17 bases sitting between them. The CDR3 sequence is 16 residues long. The CDR3 protein is CASSPRPRGYYNEQFF. The CDR3 region has the DNA TGTGCCAGCAGCCCACGCCCGCGGGGATACTACAATGAGCAGTTCTTC.

CDR3 residues: CASSLVSGSSDTQYF. The CDR3, as DNA: TGTGCCAGCAGCTTAGTTAGCGGGAGCTCAGATACGCAGTATTTT. This chain uses TRBV7-2 with TRBJ2-3, with 9 positions matching TRBD2. The CDR3 spans 15 residues. CDR1 and CDR2 (germline): SGHTA, FQGNSA. V lost 1 base to trimming and J lost 4 bases; unmatched junction nucleotides: 3.

CDR3 sequence: CASSVQGAGNTIYF. In nucleotides, the CDR3 is TGTGCCAGCAGTGTACAGGGGGCTGGAAACACCATATATTTT. The chain uses TRBV25-1 and TRBJ1-3; 8 bases are shared with TRBD1. This CDR3 has 14 residues. CDR1 MGHDK and CDR2 SYGVNS come from the germline V gene. Unmatched junction bases numbered 1, after V lost 4 bases and J lost 2 bases.